The clone carrying this T cell receptor beta chain appeared a few times. The sample originates from a study of blood T cell repertoires in COVID-19. V lost 3 bases to trimming and J lost 7 bases; unmatched junction nucleotides: 7. CDR1 and CDR2 (germline): KGHSH, LQKENI. The CDR3 runs to 15 residues. Using immunoSEQ multiplex PCR, the repertoire was profiled, and TCRdb retains in-frame clones only, with some absent. The repertoire holds under 250,000 clones, with approximately 84% as singletons. Material: peripheral blood. This chain joins TRBV18 and TRBJ1-4; TRBD1 matches at 8 bases. This TCR derives from a man aged 50-59 years with COVID-19, enrolled during active disease. This CDR3 reads CASSPSGQGREKLFF. CDR3 coding DNA: TGTGCCAGCTCACCCTCTGGACAGGGCCGTGAAAAACTGTTTTTT.